The 7 T cell receptor beta chains below all came from one sample that was sequenced in a study of T-cell reconstitution after alpha-beta-depleted transplantation in children. Unique molecular identifiers featured in how the TCRbeta library was prepared. TCRdb reprocessed the PCR reads with MiXCR, giving one entry per CDR3 protein. The data hold 350,000 to 450,000 distinct CDR3 sequences, with around 21% observed a single time. Sequenced material: PBMCs from the stem cell graft donor, taken from the stem cell graft. These receptors came from a human donor who donated a stem cell graft to a child with acute myeloid leukemia.

This clonotype has only a few counts. The rearrangement uses TRBV12-3 or TRBV12-4 and TRBJ1-2; D is uncertain. V was cut by 3 bases and J by 4 bases, with 12 bases left in between. The length of the CDR3 is 14 residues. CDR3 amino acids: CASSLGRAIYGYTF. The CDR3 bases are TGTGCCAGCAGTTTGGGCCGGGCAATCTATGGCTACACCTTC.

Notes on this clonotype: Sequence at one end of the junction differs from germline and may be a read error. V is TRBV15 and J is TRBJ2-7; 8 bases map to TRBD1. CDR3 length: 17 amino acids. Germline values: CDR1 LNHNV, CDR2 YYDKDF (reference sequence). The CDR3 reads CAISPRTGREISYEQYF. As DNA, the CDR3 is TGTGCCATCAGCCCACGGACAGGGCGAGAGATTTCCTACGAGCAGTACTTC.

The rearrangement links TRBV5-1 to TRBJ2-3; D is unclear. CDR1 SGHRS and CDR2 YFSETQ come from the germline V gene. The CDR3 runs to 13 residues. Trimming took off 5 bases at V and 3 bases at J, with 10 bases between the two ends. The CDR3 bases are TGCGCCAGCAGGGGCGGAAATACAGATACGCAGTATTTT. Translated, it gives CASRGGNTDTQYF.

The sample holds many counts of this clonotype. The chain couples TRBV6-5 to TRBJ2-7; D is ambiguous. Germline CDR1 reads MNHEY; CDR2 reads SVGAGI. Between the trimmed V and J ends, which lost 4 bases and 3 bases, there was a span of 13 bases. CDR3 length: 14 residues. CDR3 amino acids: CASSFTGRDYEQYF. The CDR3 DNA is TGTGCCAGCAGTTTTACGGGCCGCGACTACGAGCAGTACTTC.

On this clonotype itself: Given a much more abundant clone one base away, this may be a read error. This chain uses TRBV29-1 with TRBJ1-2; 9 nucleotides align to TRBD1. CDR3 size: 13 residues. The V segment lost 6 bases and the J segment 7 bases; nucleotides outside the gene matches: 9. CDR1 SQVTM and CDR2 ANQGSEA come from the germline V gene. The CDR3: CSVLRTGAFGYTF. In DNA form, the CDR3 reads TGCAGCGTCCTAAGGACAGGGGCCTTTGGCTACACCTTC.

This chain links TRBV4-1 with TRBJ2-7; unclear D gene. CDR1 and CDR2 (germline): MGHRA, YSYEKL. The CDR3 spans 13 residues. The germline V and J ends were trimmed by 0 bases and 2 bases, with 5 bases remaining between them. The CDR3 protein is CASSQESAYEQYF. The DNA of the CDR3 is TGCGCCAGCAGCCAAGAATCGGCCTACGAGCAGTACTTC.

The genes are TRBV28 and TRBJ2-7; 7 bases line up with TRBD1. Germline CDR1 reads MDHEN; CDR2 reads SYDVKM. The length of the CDR3 is 16 residues. V shed 2 bases, J shed 3 bases, and the junction held 10 bases outside the gene matches. The DNA of the CDR3 is TGTGCCAGCAGTTTAATAGGGGGCGAGGTAAACTACGAGCAGTACTTC. Translating it yields CASSLIGGEVNYEQYF.